The next 13 T cell receptor beta chains were all read from a single sample in a study of T cells after yellow fever vaccination. TCRdb used MiXCR to reprocess the 5' RACE reads, holding one entry per CDR3 protein. The sample has around 330,000 distinct CDR3 sequences; around 3.6% are singletons. The sequencing here drew on PBMCs, taken on the day of the yellow fever booster vaccination. These receptors all come from a man younger than 35 who received the YFV17D yellow fever vaccine.

This clonotype was seen repeatedly, ten times or more. The rearrangement links TRBV10-2 to TRBJ1-2; possibly TRBD1 for D (6 bases). The CDR3 spans 14 residues. CDR1 is WSHSY and CDR2 is SAAADI in the germline V gene. V dropped 2 bases and J dropped 2 bases, with 9 bases sitting between them. Here the CDR3 reads CASSEDRINYGYTF. The CDR3 DNA sequence: TGCGCCAGCAGTGAGGACAGGATAAACTATGGCTACACCTTC.

This clonotype was seen at least ten times. The CDR3 DNA reads as TGTGCCAGCAGTTCTTGGGTCTCCTACGAGCAGTACTTC. Amino acids: CASSSWVSYEQYF. The rearrangement joins TRBV27 to TRBJ2-7, with D unclear. The V and J ends lost 4 bases and 0 bases respectively, with 7 bases between them. The length of the CDR3 is 13 residues. Germline CDR1 reads MNHEY; CDR2 reads SMNVEV (reference sequence).

This clonotype was observed many times. The chain has TRBV28 and TRBJ2-1; D call uncertain. CDR1 is MDHEN and CDR2 is SYDVKM in the germline V gene. This CDR3 is 12 amino acids long. Trimming cost V 5 bases and J 2 bases, with 4 bases left between them. CDR3 bases: TGTGCCAGCAGTCCGCCCTACAATGAGCAGTTCTTC. This encodes CASSPPYNEQFF.

In this sample, this clonotype turned up many times. The chain carries TRBV6-2 or TRBV6-3 and TRBJ2-2; the match to TRBD1 covers 7 bases. The V gene end was trimmed by 4 bases and the J gene end by 3 bases; junction bases not matched to a gene: 8. The CDR3 loop spans 16 amino acids. Germline V gene data show CDR1 as MNHEY and CDR2 as SVGEGT. In DNA form, the CDR3 reads TGTGCCAGCAGTTTGTTGGGACAGAAAGACACCGGGGAGCTGTTTTTT. Translated: CASSLLGQKDTGELFF.

The rearrangement links TRBV30 to TRBJ1-1; the D gene is possibly TRBD1 (5 bases). Trimming left V 6 bases short and J 11 bases short, with 25 bases between. The CDR3 runs 14 residues. Germline V gene data show CDR1 as GTSNPN and CDR2 as SVGIG (reference sequence). The CDR3: CACPGVRDLTSAFF. As DNA, the CDR3 is TGTGCCTGTCCCGGAGTACGGGACCTTACTAGTGCTTTCTTT. Combining the CDR3 with reference TRBV30 and TRBJ1-1 gives the whole variable domain SQTIHQWPATLVQPVGSPLSLECTVEGTSNPNLYWYRQAAGRGLQLLFYSVGIGQISSEVPQNLSASRPQDRQFILSSKKLLLSDSGFYLCACPGVRDLTSAFFGQGTRLTVV.

The table lists this clonotype with many counts. This chain links TRBV15 with TRBJ1-3; no firm D call. The CDR3 runs to 11 residues. Germline-derived CDR1 and CDR2 are LNHNV and YYDKDF (reference sequence). Trimming took 0 bases from V and 6 from J, leaving 0 bases between them. CDR3 loop: CATSRENTIYF. The CDR3 nucleotides are TGTGCCACCAGCAGAGAAAACACCATATATTTT. Full variable domain (rest looked up from reference TRBV15 and TRBJ1-3): DAMVIQNPRYQVTQFGKPVTLSCSQTLNHNVMYWYQQKSSQAPKLLFHYYDKDFNNEADTPDNFQSRRPNTSFCFLDIRSPGLGDTAMYLCATSRENTIYFGEGSWLTVV.

The rearrangement uses TRBV6-9 and TRBJ1-2, with 8 bases matching TRBD1. CDR1 is MNHGY, CDR2 SVAAGI, per germline. The junction had 3 bases not matched to a gene; V was cut back by 5 bases and J by 7 bases. The CDR3 is 12 amino acids. Here the CDR3 DNA reads TGTGCCAGCAGTGGGGGACAGGTTGGCTACACCTTC. Translating gives CASSGGQVGYTF.

In this sample, this clonotype turned up a few times. V and J are TRBV12-3 or TRBV12-4 and TRBJ2-3; TRBD1 agrees at 8 bases. The CDR3 covers 13 residues. With V trimmed by 6 bases and J by 1 base, 0 bases remained unmatched. CDR3: CASRDRGTDTQYF. The CDR3 DNA reads TGTGCCAGCAGGGACAGGGGCACAGATACGCAGTATTTT.

Many counts were recorded for this clonotype. V gene TRBV29-1 combines with J gene TRBJ2-2; no reliable D call. The CDR3 is 12 residues long. From germline, CDR1 is SQVTM and CDR2 ANQGSEA. V shed 6 bases and J shed 6 bases, with 11 bases lying between them. CDR3 bases: TGCAGCGTCGGAGCTGGTTCCGGGGAGCTGTTTTTT. It is translated as CSVGAGSGELFF.

This clonotype was detected ten times or more. This chain links TRBV11-2 with TRBJ1-2; D is unresolved. Germline CDR1 reads SGHAT; CDR2 reads FQNNGV. With 4 bases removed from V and 3 bases from J, the gap between germline ends came to 12 bases. CDR3 length: 14 residues. CDR3: CASSSMREYYGYTF. As DNA, the CDR3 is TGTGCCAGCAGCTCCATGAGGGAATACTATGGCTACACCTTC. Variable domain in full (rest from reference TRBV11-2 and TRBJ1-2): EAGVAQSPRYKIIEKRQSVAFWCNPISGHATLYWYQQILGQGPKLLIQFQNNGVVDDSQLPKDRFSAERLKGVDSTLKIQPAKLEDSAVYLCASSSMREYYGYTFGSGTRLTVV.

The V call is TRBV7-2, the J call TRBJ2-3, with 15 bases matching TRBD2. J gave up 4 bases and V 1 base, and 6 bases lay outside the gene matches. From germline, CDR1 is SGHTA and CDR2 FQGNSA. This CDR3 is built from 18 residues. The CDR3 is CASSLGGLAGGIADTQYF. The CDR3 nucleotides are TGTGCCAGCAGCTTAGGGGGACTAGCGGGGGGTATCGCAGATACGCAGTATTTT. Together with reference TRBV7-2 and TRBJ2-3, the CDR3 gives the full variable domain: GAGVSQSPSNKVTEKGKDVELRCDPISGHTALYWYRQSLGQGLEFLIYFQGNSAPDKSGLPSDRFSAERTGGSVSTLTIQRTQQEDSAVYLCASSLGGLAGGIADTQYFGPGTRLTVL.

This clonotype was counted many times. The chain recombines TRBV6-1 with TRBJ2-7; unclear D gene. The CDR3 consists of 15 residues. Trimming took 2 bases from V and 0 from J, leaving 11 bases between them. Germline loops: CDR1 MNHNS, CDR2 SASEGT. CDR3 region: CASSEPTRVSYEQYV. In DNA form, the CDR3 reads TGTGCCAGCAGTGAACCGACAAGGGTCTCCTACGAGCAGTACGTC.

This clonotype has a handful of counts. This rearrangement joins TRBV4-1 to TRBJ1-2; 7 bases map to TRBD1. Germline CDR1 reads MGHRA; CDR2 reads YSYEKL. The CDR3 length is 15 residues. V lost 3 bases to trimming and J lost 5 bases; unmatched junction nucleotides: 9. The CDR3 DNA is TGCGCCAGCAGCCAGGAAAGGGACAGATGGTATGGCTACACCTTC. Encoded protein: CASSQERDRWYGYTF.